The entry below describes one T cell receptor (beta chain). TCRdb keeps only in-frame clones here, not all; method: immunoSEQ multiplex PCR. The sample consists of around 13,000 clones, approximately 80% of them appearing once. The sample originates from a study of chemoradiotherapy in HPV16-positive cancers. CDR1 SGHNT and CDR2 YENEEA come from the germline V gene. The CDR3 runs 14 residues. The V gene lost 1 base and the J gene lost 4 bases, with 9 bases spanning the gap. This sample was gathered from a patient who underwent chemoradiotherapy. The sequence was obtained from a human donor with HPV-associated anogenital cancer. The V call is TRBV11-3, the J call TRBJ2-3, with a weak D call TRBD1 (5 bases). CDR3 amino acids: CASSLAVGADTQYF. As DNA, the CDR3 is TGTGCCAGCAGCTTAGCAGTAGGGGCAGATACGCAGTATTTT.